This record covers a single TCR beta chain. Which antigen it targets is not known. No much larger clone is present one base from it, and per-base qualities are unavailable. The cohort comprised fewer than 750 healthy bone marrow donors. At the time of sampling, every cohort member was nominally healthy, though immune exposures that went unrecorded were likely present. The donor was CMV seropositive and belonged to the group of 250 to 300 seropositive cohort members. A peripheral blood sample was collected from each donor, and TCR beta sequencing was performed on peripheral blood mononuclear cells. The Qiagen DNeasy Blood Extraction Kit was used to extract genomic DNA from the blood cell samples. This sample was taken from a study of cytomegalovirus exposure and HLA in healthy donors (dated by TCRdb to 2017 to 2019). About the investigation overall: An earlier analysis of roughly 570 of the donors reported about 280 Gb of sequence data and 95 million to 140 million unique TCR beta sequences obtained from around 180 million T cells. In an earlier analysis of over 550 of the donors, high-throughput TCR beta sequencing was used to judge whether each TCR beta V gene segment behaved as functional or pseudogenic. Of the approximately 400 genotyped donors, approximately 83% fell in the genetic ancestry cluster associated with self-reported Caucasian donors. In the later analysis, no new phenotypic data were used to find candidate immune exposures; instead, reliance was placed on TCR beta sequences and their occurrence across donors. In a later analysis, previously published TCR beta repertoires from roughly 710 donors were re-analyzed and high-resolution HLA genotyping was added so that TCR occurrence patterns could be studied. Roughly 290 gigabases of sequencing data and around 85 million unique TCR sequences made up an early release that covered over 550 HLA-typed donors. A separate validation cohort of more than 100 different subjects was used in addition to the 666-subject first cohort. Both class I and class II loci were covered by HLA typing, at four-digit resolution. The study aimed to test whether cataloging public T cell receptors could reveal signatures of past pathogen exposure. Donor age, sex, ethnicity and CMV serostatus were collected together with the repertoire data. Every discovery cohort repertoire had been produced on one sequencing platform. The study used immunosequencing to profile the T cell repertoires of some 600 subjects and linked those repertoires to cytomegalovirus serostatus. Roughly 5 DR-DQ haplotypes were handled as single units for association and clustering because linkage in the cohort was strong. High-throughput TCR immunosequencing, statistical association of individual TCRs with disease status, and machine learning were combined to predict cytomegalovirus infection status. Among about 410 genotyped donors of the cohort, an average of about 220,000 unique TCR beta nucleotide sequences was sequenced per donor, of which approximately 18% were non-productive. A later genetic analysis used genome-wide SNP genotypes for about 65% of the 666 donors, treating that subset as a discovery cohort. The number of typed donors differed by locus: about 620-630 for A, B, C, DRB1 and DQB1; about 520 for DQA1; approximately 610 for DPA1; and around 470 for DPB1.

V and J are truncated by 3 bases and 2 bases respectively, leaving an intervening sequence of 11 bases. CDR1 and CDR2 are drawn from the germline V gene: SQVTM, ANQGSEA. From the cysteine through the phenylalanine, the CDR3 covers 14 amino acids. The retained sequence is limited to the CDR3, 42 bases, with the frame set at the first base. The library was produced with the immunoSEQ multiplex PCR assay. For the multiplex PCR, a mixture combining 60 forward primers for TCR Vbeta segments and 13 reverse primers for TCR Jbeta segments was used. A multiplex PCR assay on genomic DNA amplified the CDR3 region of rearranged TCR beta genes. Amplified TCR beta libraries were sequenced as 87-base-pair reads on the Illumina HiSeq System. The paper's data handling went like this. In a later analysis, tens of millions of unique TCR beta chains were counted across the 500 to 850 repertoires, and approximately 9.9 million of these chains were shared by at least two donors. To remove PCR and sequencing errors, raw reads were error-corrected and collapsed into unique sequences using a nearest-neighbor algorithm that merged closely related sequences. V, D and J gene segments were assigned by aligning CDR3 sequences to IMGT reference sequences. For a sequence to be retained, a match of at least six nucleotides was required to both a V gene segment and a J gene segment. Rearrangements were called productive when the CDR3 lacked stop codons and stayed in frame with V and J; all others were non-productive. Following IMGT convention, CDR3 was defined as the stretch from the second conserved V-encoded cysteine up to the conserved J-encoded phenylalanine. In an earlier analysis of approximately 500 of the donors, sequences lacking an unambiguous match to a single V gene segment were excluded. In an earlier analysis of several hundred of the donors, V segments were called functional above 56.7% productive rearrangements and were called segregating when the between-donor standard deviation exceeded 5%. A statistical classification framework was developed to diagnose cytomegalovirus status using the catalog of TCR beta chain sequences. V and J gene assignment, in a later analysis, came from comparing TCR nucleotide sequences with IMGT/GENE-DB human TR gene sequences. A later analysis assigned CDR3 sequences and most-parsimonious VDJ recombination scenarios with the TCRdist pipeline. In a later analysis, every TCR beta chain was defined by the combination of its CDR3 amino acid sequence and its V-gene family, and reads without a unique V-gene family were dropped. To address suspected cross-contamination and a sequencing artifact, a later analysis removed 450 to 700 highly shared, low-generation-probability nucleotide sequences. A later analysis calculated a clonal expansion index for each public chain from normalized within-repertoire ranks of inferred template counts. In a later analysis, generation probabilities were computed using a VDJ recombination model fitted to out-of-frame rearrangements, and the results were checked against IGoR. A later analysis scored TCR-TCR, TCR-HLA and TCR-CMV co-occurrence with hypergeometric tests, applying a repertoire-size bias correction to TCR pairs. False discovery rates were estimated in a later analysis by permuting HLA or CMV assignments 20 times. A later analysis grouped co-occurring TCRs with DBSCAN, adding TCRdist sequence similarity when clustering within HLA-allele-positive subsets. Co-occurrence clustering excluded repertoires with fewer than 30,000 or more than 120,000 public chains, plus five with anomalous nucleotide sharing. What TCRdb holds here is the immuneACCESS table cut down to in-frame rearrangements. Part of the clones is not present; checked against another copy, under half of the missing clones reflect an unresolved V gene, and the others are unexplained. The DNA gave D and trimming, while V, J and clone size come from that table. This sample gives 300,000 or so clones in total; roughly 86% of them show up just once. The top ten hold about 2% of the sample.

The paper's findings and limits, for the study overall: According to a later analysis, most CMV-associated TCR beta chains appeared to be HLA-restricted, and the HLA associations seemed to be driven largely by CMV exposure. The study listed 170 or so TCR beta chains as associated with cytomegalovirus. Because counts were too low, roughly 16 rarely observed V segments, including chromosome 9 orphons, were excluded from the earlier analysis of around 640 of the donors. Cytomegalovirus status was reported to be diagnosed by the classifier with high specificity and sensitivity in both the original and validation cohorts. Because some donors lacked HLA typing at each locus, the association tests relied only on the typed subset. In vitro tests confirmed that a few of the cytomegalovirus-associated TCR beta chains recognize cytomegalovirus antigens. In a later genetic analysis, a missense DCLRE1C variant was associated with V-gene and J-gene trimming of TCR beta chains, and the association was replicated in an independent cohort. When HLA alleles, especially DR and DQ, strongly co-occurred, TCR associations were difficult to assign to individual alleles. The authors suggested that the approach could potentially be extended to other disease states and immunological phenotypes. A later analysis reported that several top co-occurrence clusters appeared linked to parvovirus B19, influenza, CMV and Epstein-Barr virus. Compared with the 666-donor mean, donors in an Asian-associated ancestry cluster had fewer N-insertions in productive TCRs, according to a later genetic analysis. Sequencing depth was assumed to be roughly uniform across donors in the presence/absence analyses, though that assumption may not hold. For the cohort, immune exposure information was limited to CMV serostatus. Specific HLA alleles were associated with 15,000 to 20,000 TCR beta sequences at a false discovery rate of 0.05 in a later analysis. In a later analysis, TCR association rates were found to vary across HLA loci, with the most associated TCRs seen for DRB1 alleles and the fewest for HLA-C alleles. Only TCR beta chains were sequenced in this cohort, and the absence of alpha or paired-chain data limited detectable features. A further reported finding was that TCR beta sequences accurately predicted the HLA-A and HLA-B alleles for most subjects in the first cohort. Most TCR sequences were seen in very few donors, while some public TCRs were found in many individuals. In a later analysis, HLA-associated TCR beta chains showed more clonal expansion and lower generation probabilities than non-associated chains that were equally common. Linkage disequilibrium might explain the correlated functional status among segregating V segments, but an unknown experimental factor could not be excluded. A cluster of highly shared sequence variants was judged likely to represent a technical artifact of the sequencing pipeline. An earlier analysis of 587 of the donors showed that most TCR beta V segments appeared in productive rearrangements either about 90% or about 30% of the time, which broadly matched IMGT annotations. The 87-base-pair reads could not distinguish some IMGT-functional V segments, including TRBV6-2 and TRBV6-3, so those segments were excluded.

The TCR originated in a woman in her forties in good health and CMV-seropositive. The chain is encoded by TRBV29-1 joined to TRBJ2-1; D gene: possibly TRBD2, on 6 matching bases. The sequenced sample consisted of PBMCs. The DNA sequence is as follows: TGCAGCGTTGACTCGGGAGAGACCTACAATGAGCAGTTCTTC. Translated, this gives CSVDSGETYNEQFF.